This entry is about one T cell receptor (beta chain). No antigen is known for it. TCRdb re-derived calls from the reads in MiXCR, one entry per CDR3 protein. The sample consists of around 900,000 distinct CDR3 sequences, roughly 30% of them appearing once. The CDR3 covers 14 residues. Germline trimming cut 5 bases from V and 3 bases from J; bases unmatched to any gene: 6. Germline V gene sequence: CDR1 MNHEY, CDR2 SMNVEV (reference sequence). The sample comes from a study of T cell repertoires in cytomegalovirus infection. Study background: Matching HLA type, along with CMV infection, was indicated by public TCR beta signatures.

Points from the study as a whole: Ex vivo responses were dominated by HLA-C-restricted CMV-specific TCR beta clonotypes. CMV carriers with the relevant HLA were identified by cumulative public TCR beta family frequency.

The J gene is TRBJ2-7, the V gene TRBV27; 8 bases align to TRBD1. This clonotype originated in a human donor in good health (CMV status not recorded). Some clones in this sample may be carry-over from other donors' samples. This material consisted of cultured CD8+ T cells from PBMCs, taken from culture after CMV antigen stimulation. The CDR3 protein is CASSPTGVGYEQYF. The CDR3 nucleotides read TGTGCCAGCAGTCCGACAGGGGTAGGCTACGAGCAGTACTTC.